The 30 T cell receptor beta chains below were found in one sample sequenced in a study of blood T cell repertoires in COVID-19. Assay: immunoSEQ multiplex PCR; the TCRdb copy retains only in-frame clones and omits some. Among fewer than 80,000 clones, approximately 90% were seen once, and the ten largest hold more than 7.5%. The sequenced material came from peripheral blood. The receptors come from a man between 25 and 39 years old with acute or convalescent COVID-19.

This clone was picked up one time. The chain combines TRBV28 with TRBJ2-7; a possible D gene is TRBD2 (7 bases). This CDR3 has 15 amino acids. Trimming took off 5 bases at V and 6 bases at J, with 20 bases between the two ends. CDR1 and CDR2 from the germline V gene are MDHEN and SYDVKM. CDR3 residues: CASSARGAPLGEQYF. The CDR3 DNA follows: TGTGCCAGCAGTGCCCGGGGGGCCCCCTTAGGCGAGCAGTACTTC.

Only a few counts were recorded for this clone. This sequence joins TRBV27 and TRBJ2-7; 7 nucleotides line up with TRBD2. V lost 4 bases to trimming and J lost 4 bases; unmatched junction nucleotides: 7. Germline V lookup: CDR1 MNHEY, CDR2 SMNVEV (reference sequence). CDR3 length: 14 amino acids. The DNA of the CDR3 is TGTGCCAGCAGTTGGTCGGGAGGTCTTTACGAGCAGTACTTC. Its translation: CASSWSGGLYEQYF.

The V and J genes are TRBV6-6 and TRBJ2-7, with D maybe TRBD1 (6 bases). With 5 bases removed from V and 0 bases from J, the gap between germline ends came to 14 bases. Germline V lookup: CDR1 MNHNY, CDR2 SVGAGI (reference sequence). The CDR3 consists of 15 residues. The CDR3 sequence is CASSQDRPYSYEQYF. DNA for the CDR3: TGTGCCAGCAGTCAAGACAGGCCCTACTCCTACGAGCAGTACTTC.

This clone has only a few counts. This chain uses TRBV4-1 with TRBJ2-4, with D uncertain. Germline CDR1 is MGHRA and CDR2 is YSYEKL. Trimming took 0 bases from V and 6 from J, leaving 9 bases between them. This CDR3 is built from 14 residues. CDR3 region: CASSQEGPVNIQYF. In DNA, the CDR3 is TGCGCCAGCAGCCAAGAGGGCCCCGTAAACATTCAGTACTTC.

The rearrangement links TRBV27 to TRBJ2-7; 7 bases match TRBD2. This CDR3 is built from 14 residues. CDR1 is MNHEY and CDR2 is SMNVEV in the germline V gene (reference sequence). Trimming cost V 0 bases and J 9 bases; bases outside gene matches: 8. CDR3: CASSLSRLASPQYF. The DNA of the CDR3 is TGTGCCAGCAGTTTATCCAGACTAGCCTCCCCGCAGTACTTC.

The chain uses TRBV7-7 and TRBJ2-2; TRBD2 might be the D (5 bases). The CDR3 length is 13 residues. The ends were cut back, 2 bases at V and 5 bases at J, with 6 bases in the middle. Germline V lookup: CDR1 SSHAT, CDR2 FNYEAQ (reference sequence). DNA of the CDR3: TGTGCCAGCAGCTTATCGGGGACCGGGGAGCTGTTTTTT. Translated: CASSLSGTGELFF.

The chain has TRBV5-4 and TRBJ2-7; D perhaps matches TRBD1 (6 bases). CDR3 length: 14 residues. Germline V gene sequence: CDR1 SGHNT, CDR2 YYREEE (reference sequence). Trimming removed 0 bases at V and 0 bases at J, with 7 bases between. In nucleotides, the CDR3 is TGTGCCAGCAGCTTGGTGACAGGCTCCTACGAGCAGTACTTC. Translating gives CASSLVTGSYEQYF.

The chain couples TRBV25-1 to TRBJ1-4; TRBD1 matches at 7 bases. V was clipped by 3 bases and J by 4 bases; unmatched bases: 11. CDR3 length: 17 amino acids. Germline loops: CDR1 MGHDK, CDR2 SYGVNS. As DNA, the CDR3 is TGTGCCAGCAGTGACCCGGACCAGGGACAGTATAATGAAAAACTGTTTTTT. Its translation is CASSDPDQGQYNEKLFF.

The gene calls are TRBV11-2 and TRBJ2-4, with 12 bases aligning to TRBD2. J gave up 7 bases and V 5 bases, and 3 bases lay outside the gene matches. The germline V gene has CDR1 SGHAT and CDR2 FQNNGV. The CDR3 runs to 14 residues. The CDR3 sequence: CASSPTSGSNIQYF. The CDR3 DNA reads as TGTGCCAGCAGCCCGACTAGCGGGAGTAACATTCAGTACTTC.

The chain links TRBV18 to TRBJ2-1, with 12 bases identical to TRBD2. Trimming removed 6 bases from V and 9 bases from J; junction bases left unmatched: 9. The germline gives CDR1 KGHSH, CDR2 LQKENI. The CDR3 runs 15 residues. CDR3 loop: CASSKTSGSGSEQFF. The CDR3 nucleotides read TGTGCCAGCTCGAAGACTAGCGGGAGCGGTAGTGAGCAGTTCTTC.

The rearrangement joins TRBV10-1 to TRBJ2-7; TRBD1 agrees at 7 bases. The V and J ends lost 0 bases and 3 bases, in that order; junction bases with no gene match: 11. This CDR3 comprises 17 residues. Germline V gene sequence: CDR1 WNHNN, CDR2 SYGVQD (reference sequence). The CDR3: CASSESKIEAGGYEQYF. For the CDR3, the DNA is TGCGCCAGCAGTGAGTCGAAGATCGAGGCAGGGGGCTACGAGCAGTACTTC.

This rearrangement joins TRBV19 to TRBJ1-6; 9 bases agree with TRBD1. V dropped 2 bases and J dropped 8; count of bases not matched to a gene: 4. This CDR3 is built from 15 residues. CDR1 is LNHDA, CDR2 SQIVND, per germline (reference sequence). CDR3 in DNA: TGTGCCAGTAGTATAAACAGGGGGCTTGATTCACCCCTCCACTTT. This gives the protein CASSINRGLDSPLHF.

The V call is TRBV7-2, the J call TRBJ1-2; D may be TRBD1 (5 bases). Trimming removed 4 bases at V and 8 bases at J, with 17 bases between. The CDR3 is made up of 14 amino acids. Germline CDR1 reads SGHTA; CDR2 reads FQGNSA. The CDR3 region has the DNA TGTGCCAGCAGCTCAGACACCGGCGGGGACGGCTACACCTTC. This encodes CASSSDTGGDGYTF.

The V gene is TRBV30, the J gene TRBJ2-1; 9 bases are shared with TRBD2. This CDR3 is built from 14 residues. With V trimmed by 1 base and J by 9 bases, 7 bases remained unmatched. The V gene's germline CDR1 is GTSNPN and CDR2 SVGIG (reference sequence). In nucleotides, the CDR3 is TGTGCCTGGAGTGGGACTAGCGCGGGGGGTGAGCAGTTCTTC. It specifies CAWSGTSAGGEQFF.

The CDR3 DNA reads TGTGCCAGCAGCAACCTATGGGGACAGAAATACTCTGGGGCCAACGTCCTGACTTTC. Translation: CASSNLWGQKYSGANVLTF. The chain recombines TRBV21-1 with TRBJ2-6; the D segment call TRBD1 is taken from the table without a DNA check. TRBV21-1 is a documented pseudogene. The CDR3 runs to 19 residues.

The chain is built from TRBV10-3 and TRBJ1-5, with D unclear. Germline V gene lookup returns CDR1 ENHRY and CDR2 SYGVKD. CDR3 length equals 14 residues. Trimming stripped 3 bases from V and 0 bases from J, with 6 bases between. The CDR3 nucleotides are TGTGCCATCAGTGACGGGGATAGCAATCAGCCCCAGCATTTT. As protein: CAISDGDSNQPQHF.

V and J are TRBV6-5 and TRBJ2-7; maybe TRBD1 (5 bases). Looked up from germline, CDR1 is MNHEY and CDR2 is SVGAGI. The CDR3 consists of 14 residues. Between the trimmed V and J ends, which lost 6 bases and 3 bases, there was a span of 15 bases. This chain's CDR3 is CASSYQGGVYEQYF. CDR3 sequence (DNA): TGTGCCAGCAGCTACCAGGGCGGAGTCTACGAGCAGTACTTC.

A single count supports this clone. The chain couples TRBV29-1 to TRBJ2-1; a possible D gene is TRBD1 (6 bases). The CDR3 consists of 11 residues. Trimming removed 7 bases from V and 10 bases from J, with 14 bases in between. Per germline, CDR1 SQVTM and CDR2 ANQGSEA. In nucleotides, the CDR3 is TGCAGCGCTGCACCGGGACAAGAGCAGTTCTTC. Its protein is CSAAPGQEQFF.

About this clone itself: This sample includes further DNA sequences coding for the same CDR3. The chain couples TRBV9 to TRBJ2-1, with 7 positions matching TRBD2. The CDR3 loop spans 15 amino acids. The V gene's germline CDR1 is SGDLS and CDR2 YYNGEE. V lost 2 bases, J lost 1 base, and 3 bases stayed unmatched. Written as DNA, the CDR3 is TGTGCCAGCAGCGTCGGGGAGGGTTCCTACAATGAGCAGTTCTTC. Amino acid sequence: CASSVGEGSYNEQFF.

The genes are TRBV28 and TRBJ1-2, with TRBD1 matching 10 bases. The J segment lost 6 bases and the V segment lost 5 bases, leaving 6 bases of the junction unmatched. Germline CDR1 is MDHEN and CDR2 is SYDVKM. This CDR3 is 14 amino acids long. CDR3 sequence: CASSGQGVENGYTF. In DNA form, the CDR3 reads TGTGCCAGCAGTGGACAGGGGGTGGAGAATGGCTACACCTTC.

The V gene is TRBV12-5, the J gene TRBJ2-2, with 8 positions matching TRBD1. CDR1 is LGHNT, CDR2 FRNRAP, per germline. Trimming cost V 7 bases and J 11 bases; bases outside gene matches: 6. This CDR3 has 12 amino acids. CDR3 region: CASAADRAELFF. The CDR3, as DNA: TGTGCTAGTGCCGCGGACAGGGCTGAGCTGTTTTTT.

The chain recombines TRBV4-2 with TRBJ1-5, with D hard to call. CDR3 length: 12 amino acids. Trimming took off 2 bases at V and 3 bases at J, with 2 bases between the two ends. Germline V gene lookup returns CDR1 LGHNA and CDR2 YNFKEQ. The CDR3: CASSQHNQPQHF. The CDR3 DNA reads TGTGCCAGCAGCCAACACAATCAGCCCCAGCATTTT.

The genes are TRBV28 and TRBJ1-1; D ambiguous. Trimming took 4 bases from V and 1 from J, leaving 7 bases between them. The CDR3 covers 13 residues. CDR1 is MDHEN, CDR2 SYDVKM, per germline. For the CDR3, the DNA is TGTGCCAGCAGTTGGTCTACGAACACTGAAGCTTTCTTT. Translated, it gives CASSWSTNTEAFF. The whole variable domain, remainder taken from reference TRBV28 and TRBJ1-1, is DVKVTQSSRYLVKRTGEKVFLECVQDMDHENMFWYRQDPGLGLRLIYFSYDVKMKEKGDIPEGYSVSREKKERFSLILESASTNQTSMYLCASSWSTNTEAFFGQGTRLTVV.

The J gene is TRBJ2-5, the V gene TRBV3-1 (or the pseudogene TRBV3-2); 9 bases agree with TRBD1. The trim removed 5 bases at V and 4 bases at J, leaving 8 bases unmatched. The germline V gene encodes CDR1 LGHDT and CDR2 YNNKEL (reference sequence). CDR3 length: 15 residues. The CDR3 nucleotides are TGTGCCAGCAGCAGGACCACAGGGGGCCGAGAGACCCAGTACTTC. It translates to CASSRTTGGRETQYF.

V usage is TRBV27 and J usage is TRBJ2-7; D is uncertain. CDR3 length: 15 amino acids. CDR1 and CDR2 (germline): MNHEY, SMNVEV (reference sequence). Trimming cost V 4 bases and J 2 bases, with 15 bases left between them. This chain's CDR3 is CASSSDPRVAYEQYF. DNA for the CDR3: TGTGCCAGCAGTTCCGACCCCCGGGTCGCCTACGAGCAGTACTTC.

The rearrangement joins TRBV4-3 to TRBJ2-2; possibly TRBD1 for D (5 bases). The CDR3 extends over 14 amino acids. V was cut by 3 bases and J by 4 bases, with 9 bases left in between. The V gene's germline CDR1 is LGHNA and CDR2 YSLEER. CDR3 nucleotide sequence: TGCGCCAGCAGCCAGCTCACAGGCACCGGGGAGCTGTTTTTT. Encoded protein: CASSQLTGTGELFF.

The J gene is TRBJ1-5, the V gene TRBV5-6; TRBD1 matches at 7 bases. The CDR3 sequence is 15 residues long. V lost 4 bases, J lost 3 bases, and 7 bases stayed unmatched. Per germline, CDR1 SGHDT and CDR2 YYEEEE. The CDR3 reads CASSLGQANNQPQHF. CDR3 DNA: TGTGCCAGCAGCCTCGGACAGGCAAACAATCAGCCCCAGCATTTT.

In its sample, this clone was seen once. The V and J genes are TRBV28 and TRBJ2-2; 13 bases line up with TRBD2. The germline gives CDR1 MDHEN, CDR2 SYDVKM. V lost 5 bases, J lost 0 bases, and 6 bases stayed unmatched. This CDR3 spans 18 amino acids. The CDR3 spells CASSDVLAGGPNTGELFF. CDR3 in DNA: TGTGCCAGCAGTGACGTACTAGCGGGAGGGCCGAACACCGGGGAGCTGTTTTTT.

The chain is built from TRBV6-2 or TRBV6-3 and TRBJ1-2; the D is unclear. This CDR3 has 12 residues. Looked up from germline, CDR1 is MNHEY and CDR2 is SVGEGT. The V end was cut by 2 bases, the J end by 9 bases, with 10 bases between. The CDR3 sequence: CASSYEGYRYTF. In DNA form, the CDR3 reads TGTGCCAGCAGTTACGAGGGTTACCGCTACACCTTC.

V gene TRBV7-2 combines with J gene TRBJ1-2, with D perhaps TRBD1 (5 bases). Germline V gives CDR1 SGHTA, CDR2 FQGNSA. Trimming took 3 bases from V and 2 from J, leaving 13 bases between them. This CDR3 spans 15 amino acids. The CDR3 is CASSLPGGFNYGYTF. CDR3 coding DNA: TGTGCCAGCAGCTTGCCGGGGGGGTTCAACTATGGCTACACCTTC.